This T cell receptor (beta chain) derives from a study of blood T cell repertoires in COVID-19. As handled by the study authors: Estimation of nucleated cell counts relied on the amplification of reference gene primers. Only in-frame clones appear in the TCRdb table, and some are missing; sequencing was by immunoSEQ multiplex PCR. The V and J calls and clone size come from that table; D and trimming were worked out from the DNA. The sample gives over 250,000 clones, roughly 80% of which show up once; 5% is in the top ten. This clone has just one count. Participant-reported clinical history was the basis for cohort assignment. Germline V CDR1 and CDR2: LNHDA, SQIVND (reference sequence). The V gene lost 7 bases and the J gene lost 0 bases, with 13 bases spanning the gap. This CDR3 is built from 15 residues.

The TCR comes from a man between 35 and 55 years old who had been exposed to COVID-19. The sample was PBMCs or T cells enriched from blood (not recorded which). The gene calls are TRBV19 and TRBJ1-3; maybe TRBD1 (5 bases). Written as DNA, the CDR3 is TGTGCCAGTAACCCAGGGAAGAACTCTGGAAACACCATATATTTT. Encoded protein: CASNPGKNSGNTIYF.